This T cell receptor (beta chain) appears in the sequencing data of a study of cytotoxic CD8 clonotypes in ibrutinib-treated CLL. Across the whole study: Enrolment comprised over ten relapsed/refractory and more than 14 treatment-naive patients; around 18 were IGHV unmutated. Partial response occurred in 24 patients and complete response in 2; at median roughly 72 months, around 14 remained remitted and approximately twelve progressed. Study-level findings and limits: Once treatment began, public clonotypes, which were uncommon, contracted or stayed stable. T-cell clonality at baseline went above that of age-matched healthy donors and rose and fell with circulating CD8+ T-cell counts.

About this clone: The antigen is undetermined.

The CDR3 contains 15 residues. J gave up 3 bases and V 3 bases, and 5 bases lay outside the gene matches. Germline CDR1 SGHTA, CDR2 FQGNSA. Using immunoSEQ multiplex PCR, the repertoire was profiled, and TCRdb retains in-frame clones only, with some absent. The sample includes approximately 280,000 clones, roughly 76% of them seen just once. The TCR originated in a human donor with chronic lymphocytic leukemia. The specimen was PBMCs, collected at disease progression, from a patient treated with ibrutinib. The chain has TRBV7-2 and TRBJ1-5; TRBD1 aligns across 7 bases. CDR3 sequence reads: CASSLETGYNQPQHF. The CDR3 DNA reads TGTGCCAGCAGCTTGGAGACAGGGTACAATCAGCCCCAGCATTTT.